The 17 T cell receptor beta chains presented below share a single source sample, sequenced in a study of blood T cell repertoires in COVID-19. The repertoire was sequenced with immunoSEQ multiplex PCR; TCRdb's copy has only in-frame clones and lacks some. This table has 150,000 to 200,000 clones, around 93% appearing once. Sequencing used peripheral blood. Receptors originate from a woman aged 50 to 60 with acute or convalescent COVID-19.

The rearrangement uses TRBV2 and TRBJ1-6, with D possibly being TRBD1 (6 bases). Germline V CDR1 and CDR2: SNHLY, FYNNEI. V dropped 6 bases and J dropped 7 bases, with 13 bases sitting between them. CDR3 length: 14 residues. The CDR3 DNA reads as TGTGCCAGCAGGGTTCAGGGGTCGAATTCACCCCTCCACTTT. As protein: CASRVQGSNSPLHF.

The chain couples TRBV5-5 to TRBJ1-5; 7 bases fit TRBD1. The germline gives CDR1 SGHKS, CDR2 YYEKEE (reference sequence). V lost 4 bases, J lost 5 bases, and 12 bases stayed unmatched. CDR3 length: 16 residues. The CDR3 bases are TGTGCCAGCAGCCCTCGGGGCCCTCAGGGGGATCAGCCCCAGCATTTT. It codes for CASSPRGPQGDQPQHF.

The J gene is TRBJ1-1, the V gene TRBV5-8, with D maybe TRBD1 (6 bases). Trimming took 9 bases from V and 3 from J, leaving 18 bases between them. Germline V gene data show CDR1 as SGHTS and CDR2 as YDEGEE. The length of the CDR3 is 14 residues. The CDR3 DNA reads TGTGCCACTTACTACTGGCAGGGGTACACTGAAGCTTTCTTT. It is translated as CATYYWQGYTEAFF.

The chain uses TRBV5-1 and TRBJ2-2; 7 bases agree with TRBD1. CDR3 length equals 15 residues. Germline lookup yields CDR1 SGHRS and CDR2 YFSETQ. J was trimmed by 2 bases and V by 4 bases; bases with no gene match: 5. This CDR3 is CASSPGTDNTGELFF. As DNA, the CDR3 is TGCGCCAGCAGCCCAGGGACAGACAACACCGGGGAGCTGTTTTTT.

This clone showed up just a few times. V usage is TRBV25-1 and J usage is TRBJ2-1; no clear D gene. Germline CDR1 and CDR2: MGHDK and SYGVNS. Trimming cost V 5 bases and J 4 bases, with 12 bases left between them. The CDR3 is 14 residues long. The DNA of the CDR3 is TGTGCCAGCAGTCCCAGGTACCAGTACAATGAGCAGTTCTTC. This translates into CASSPRYQYNEQFF.

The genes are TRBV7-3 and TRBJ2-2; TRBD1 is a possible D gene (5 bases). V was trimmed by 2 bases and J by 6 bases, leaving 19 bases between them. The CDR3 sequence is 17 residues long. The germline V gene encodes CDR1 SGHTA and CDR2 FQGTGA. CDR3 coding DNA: TGTGCCAGCAGCTTAGAAGGTGACAGTTCTACTTCCGGGGAGCTGTTTTTT. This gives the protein CASSLEGDSSTSGELFF.

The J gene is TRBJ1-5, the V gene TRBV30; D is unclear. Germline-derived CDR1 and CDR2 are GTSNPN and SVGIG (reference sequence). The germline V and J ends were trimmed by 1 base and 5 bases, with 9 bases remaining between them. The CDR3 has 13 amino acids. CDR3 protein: CAWSASGDQPQHF. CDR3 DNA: TGTGCCTGGAGTGCGAGCGGGGATCAGCCCCAGCATTTT.

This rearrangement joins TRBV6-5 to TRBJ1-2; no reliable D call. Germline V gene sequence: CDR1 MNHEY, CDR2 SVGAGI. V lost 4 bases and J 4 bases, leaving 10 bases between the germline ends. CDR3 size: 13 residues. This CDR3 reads CASSLAVFYGYTF. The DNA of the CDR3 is TGTGCCAGCAGTTTGGCGGTCTTCTATGGCTACACCTTC.

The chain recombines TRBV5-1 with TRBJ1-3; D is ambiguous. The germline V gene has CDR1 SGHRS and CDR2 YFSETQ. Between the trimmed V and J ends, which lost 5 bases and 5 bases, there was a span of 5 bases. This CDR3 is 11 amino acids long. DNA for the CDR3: TGCGCCAGCAGGGGCAGAAACACCATATATTTT. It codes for CASRGRNTIYF.

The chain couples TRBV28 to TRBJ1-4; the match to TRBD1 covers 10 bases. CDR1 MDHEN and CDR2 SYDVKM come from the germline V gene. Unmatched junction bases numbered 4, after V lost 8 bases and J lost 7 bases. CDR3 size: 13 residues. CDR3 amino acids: CASGGQGVEKLFF. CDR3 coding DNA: TGTGCCAGCGGAGGACAGGGGGTTGAAAAACTGTTTTTT. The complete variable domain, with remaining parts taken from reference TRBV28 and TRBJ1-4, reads DVKVTQSSRYLVKRTGEKVFLECVQDMDHENMFWYRQDPGLGLRLIYFSYDVKMKEKGDIPEGYSVSREKKERFSLILESASTNQTSMYLCASGGQGVEKLFFGSGTQLSVL.

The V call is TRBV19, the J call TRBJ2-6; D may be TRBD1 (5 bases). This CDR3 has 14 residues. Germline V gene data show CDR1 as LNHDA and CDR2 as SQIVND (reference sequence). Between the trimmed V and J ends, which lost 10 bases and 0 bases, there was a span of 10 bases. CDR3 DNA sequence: TGTGCCACCACCGACAGCTCTGGGGCCAACGTCCTGACTTTC. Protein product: CATTDSSGANVLTF.

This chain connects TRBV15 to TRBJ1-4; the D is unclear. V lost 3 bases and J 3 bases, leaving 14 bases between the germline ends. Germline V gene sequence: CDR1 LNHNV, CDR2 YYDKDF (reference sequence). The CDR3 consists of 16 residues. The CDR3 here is CATSSPGREANEKLFF. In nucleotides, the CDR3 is TGTGCCACCAGCAGCCCCGGACGGGAGGCTAATGAAAAACTGTTTTTT.

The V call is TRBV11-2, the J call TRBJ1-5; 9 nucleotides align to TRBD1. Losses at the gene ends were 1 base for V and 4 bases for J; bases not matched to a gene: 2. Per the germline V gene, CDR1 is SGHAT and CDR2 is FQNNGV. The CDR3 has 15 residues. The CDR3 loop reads CASSLGDRGNQPQHF. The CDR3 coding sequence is TGTGCCAGCAGCTTAGGAGACAGGGGGAATCAGCCCCAGCATTTT.

The CDR3 sequence: CASSLPGQVSEQFF. CDR3 bases: TGCGCCAGCAGCTTGCCGGGACAGGTTAGTGAGCAGTTCTTC. The chain links TRBV5-1 to TRBJ2-1, with 8 nucleotides matching TRBD1. CDR3 length: 14 residues. V gave up 1 base and J gave up 9 bases; unmatched junction bases: 6. Germline V CDR1 and CDR2: SGHRS, YFSETQ. Combining the CDR3 with reference TRBV5-1 and TRBJ2-1 gives the whole variable domain KAGVTQTPRYLIKTRGQQVTLSCSPISGHRSVSWYQQTPGQGLQFLFEYFSETQRNKGNFPGRFSGRQFSNSRSEMNVSTLELGDSALYLCASSLPGQVSEQFFGPGTRLTVL.

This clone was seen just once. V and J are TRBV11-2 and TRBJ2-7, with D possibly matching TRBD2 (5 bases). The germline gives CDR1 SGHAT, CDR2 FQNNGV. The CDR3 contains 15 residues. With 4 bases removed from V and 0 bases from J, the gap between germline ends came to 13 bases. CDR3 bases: TGTGCCAGCAGCTGGACTGGGAAATCCTCCTACGAGCAGTACTTC. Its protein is CASSWTGKSSYEQYF.

CDR3 DNA: TGTGCCAGCAGCCAAGACAGGGGTCGGGAAGATGAGCAGTTCTTC. Translation: CASSQDRGREDEQFF. The J gene is TRBJ2-1, the V gene TRBV3-1 (or the pseudogene TRBV3-2); D might be TRBD1 (6 bases). CDR3 length: 15 amino acids. The V and J ends lost 0 bases and 8 bases respectively, with 14 bases between them. CDR1 is LGHDT, CDR2 YNNKEL, per germline (reference sequence).

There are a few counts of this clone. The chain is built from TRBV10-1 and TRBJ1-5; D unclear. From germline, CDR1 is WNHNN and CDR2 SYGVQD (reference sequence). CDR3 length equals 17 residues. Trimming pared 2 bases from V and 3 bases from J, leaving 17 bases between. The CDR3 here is CASSETRHEANNQPQHF. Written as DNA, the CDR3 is TGCGCCAGCAGTGAGACGAGACACGAAGCTAACAATCAGCCCCAGCATTTT.